The 19 T cell receptor beta chains below come from one sample, sequenced in a study of blood T cell repertoires in COVID-19. Some clones are missing from TCRdb's copy, which holds only in-frame ones; the method was immunoSEQ multiplex PCR. The table includes about 110,000 clones, 65% to 75% detected once. What was sequenced was peripheral blood. These receptors all stem from a human donor with acute or convalescent COVID-19. The donor label of this sample is uncertain.

The chain uses TRBV21-1 and TRBJ2-2; the table's TRBD1 call for D was not verified on the DNA. TRBV21-1 is a listed pseudogene. This CDR3 region has 23 residues. This CDR3 reads CASSKARRPNRGRSAFVTGELFF. In DNA form, the CDR3 reads TGTGCCAGCAGCAAAGCGCGGCGGCCCAACAGGGGGCGCAGTGCCTTCGTCACCGGGGAGCTGTTTTTT.

This sequence joins TRBV27 and TRBJ2-7; 15 bases map to TRBD2. The CDR3 sequence is 20 residues long. The V gene's germline CDR1 is MNHEY and CDR2 SMNVEV (reference sequence). V was pared by 3 bases and J by 0 bases, with 12 bases of the junction left unmatched. CDR3 nucleotide sequence: TGTGCCAGCAGTTTTACCCACCCGGGACTAGCGGGGGGCAGCTCCTACGAGCAGTACTTC. It yields the protein CASSFTHPGLAGGSSYEQYF.

This chain links TRBV6-5 with TRBJ2-1, with D tentatively TRBD1 (6 bases). Germline values: CDR1 MNHEY, CDR2 SVGAGI. This CDR3 spans 14 amino acids. V lost 4 bases and J lost 2, with 9 bases in between. The CDR3 coding sequence is TGTGCCAGCAGTTTGCAGGGGCCCTACAATGAGCAGTTCTTC. It is translated as CASSLQGPYNEQFF.

For the CDR3, the DNA is TGCGCCAGCAGCTGGGGGACAGGGAGCACCGGGGAGCTGTTTTTT. It translates to CASSWGTGSTGELFF. V and J are TRBV5-1 and TRBJ2-2, with 9 positions matching TRBD1. The CDR3 contains 15 residues. Germline V CDR1 and CDR2: SGHRS, YFSETQ. J lost 4 bases, V lost 3 bases, and 4 bases had no gene match.

There are a few counts of this clone. The chain carries TRBV7-9 and TRBJ1-1, with 10 bases that match TRBD1. CDR1 and CDR2 (germline): SEHNR, FQNEAQ (reference sequence). There are 14 residues in the CDR3. V was pared by 7 bases and J by 6 bases, with 8 bases of the junction left unmatched. CDR3 sequence reads: CASILGTGEAEAFF. The CDR3 DNA sequence: TGTGCCAGCATTTTAGGGACAGGGGAGGCTGAAGCTTTCTTT.

This chain joins TRBV10-2 and TRBJ1-4; D is unclear. Germline values: CDR1 WSHSY, CDR2 SAAADI. There are 14 residues in the CDR3. V was shortened by 5 bases and J by 5 bases, with 12 bases between the two germline ends. The CDR3 reads CASSRDEANEKLFF. CDR3 in DNA: TGCGCCAGCAGTCGGGATGAGGCGAATGAAAAACTGTTTTTT.

Turning to this clone: One junction end does not reproduce the germline sequence, and a read error may be involved. The chain employs TRBV2 and TRBJ1-4; possible D gene TRBD1, 5 bases. CDR1 SNHLY and CDR2 FYNNEI come from the germline V gene. This CDR3 comprises 12 residues. For the CDR3, the DNA is TGTGCCAGCAGTGAATCGGGACTCAGAGGTTTGTTT. It specifies CASSESGLRGLF.

This sequence joins TRBV6-1 and TRBJ1-6; D not certain. The CDR3 length is 13 residues. CDR1 is MNHNS and CDR2 is SASEGT in the germline V gene. The ends were cut back, 2 bases at V and 7 bases at J, with 6 bases in the middle. CDR3 in DNA: TGTGCCAGCAGTGAACGGGTGAATTCACCCCTCCACTTT. Translating it yields CASSERVNSPLHF.

As for this clone: Since a much larger clone is just one base distant, this may be a read error. The chain joins TRBV3-1 (or the pseudogene TRBV3-2) to TRBJ2-1; TRBD2 agrees at 11 bases. V trimming: 1 base; J trimming: 11 bases; junction bases outside the gene matches: 13. The CDR3 contains 17 residues. The V gene's germline CDR1 is LGHDT and CDR2 YNNKEL (reference sequence). The CDR3 nucleotides read TGTGCCAGCAGCCAAGCCTTAGCGGGGGGGCCGCGCGATAAGCAGTTCTTC. Translation gives CASSQALAGGPRDKQFF.

This clone has a handful of counts. The chain recombines TRBV12-3 or TRBV12-4 with TRBJ1-1; D not resolved. The CDR3 sequence is 12 residues long. Trimming removed 2 bases at V and 5 bases at J, with 6 bases between. The CDR3 DNA is TGTGCCAGCAGTTTAAGGAGGACTGAAGCTTTCTTT. It encodes CASSLRRTEAFF.

This clone has a handful of counts. The V call is TRBV3-1 (or the pseudogene TRBV3-2), the J call TRBJ2-2; D perhaps matches TRBD2 (6 bases). Between the trimmed V and J ends, which lost 1 base and 7 bases, there was a span of 13 bases. Germline lookup yields CDR1 LGHDT and CDR2 YNNKEL (reference sequence). CDR3 length equals 15 residues. This CDR3 is CASSQVGRRNGELFF. CDR3 DNA sequence: TGTGCCAGCAGCCAAGTTGGGAGGAGGAACGGGGAGCTGTTTTTT.

This clone was seen a handful of times. The V gene is TRBV14, the J gene TRBJ2-5, with D possibly matching TRBD1 (5 bases). V was shortened by 4 bases and J by 6 bases, with 18 bases between the two germline ends. This CDR3 region has 15 residues. The germline CDR1 and CDR2 sequences are SGHDN and FVKESK. The CDR3 sequence: CASSPSAGIRQTQYF. CDR3 in DNA: TGTGCCAGCAGCCCCAGCGCAGGGATTAGGCAGACCCAGTACTTC.

The gene calls are TRBV27 and TRBJ2-7; TRBD1 is a possible D gene (5 bases). Trimming took off 2 bases at V and 1 base at J, with 12 bases between the two ends. The CDR3 has 15 residues. From germline, CDR1 is MNHEY and CDR2 SMNVEV (reference sequence). The CDR3 spells CASSLEGAASYEQYF. CDR3 sequence (DNA): TGTGCCAGCAGTTTAGAAGGGGCCGCTTCCTACGAGCAGTACTTC.

This chain links TRBV30 with TRBJ1-4; D call uncertain. Trimming took 2 bases from V and 5 from J, leaving 9 bases between them. Looked up from germline, CDR1 is GTSNPN and CDR2 is SVGIG (reference sequence). The CDR3 covers 13 residues. CDR3 amino acids: CAWSRNRNEKLFF. Written as DNA, the CDR3 is TGTGCCTGGAGTCGCAACAGAAATGAAAAACTGTTTTTT.

The CDR3 loop reads CASSLGQGFSPLHF. As DNA, the CDR3 is TGTGCCAGCAGCTTGGGCCAGGGGTTTTCACCCCTCCACTTT. The V gene is TRBV7-9, the J gene TRBJ1-6; maybe TRBD1 (6 bases). CDR3 length: 14 amino acids. Germline V gives CDR1 SEHNR, CDR2 FQNEAQ (reference sequence). V was cut by 3 bases and J by 9 bases, with 12 bases left in between.

The chain uses TRBV19 and TRBJ2-3; D is unclear. Germline CDR1 LNHDA, CDR2 SQIVND (reference sequence). V lost 1 base to trimming and J lost 1 base, with 9 bases between them. The CDR3 sequence is 15 residues long. CDR3 DNA: TGTGCCAGTAGTATAGTGGGTGCGGGCACAGATACGCAGTATTTT. Its translation is CASSIVGAGTDTQYF.

This clone has just a few counts. The rearrangement uses TRBV6-5 and TRBJ1-1, with D maybe TRBD1 (5 bases). V dropped 0 bases and J dropped 3 bases, with 14 bases sitting between them. Germline CDR1 and CDR2: MNHEY and SVGAGI. CDR3 length equals 16 residues. CDR3 in DNA: TGTGCCAGCAGTTACTCGACGGGGGGAACGGACACTGAAGCTTTCTTT. This gives the protein CASSYSTGGTDTEAFF.

The chain is built from TRBV19 and TRBJ1-3; D gene ambiguous. This CDR3 contains 15 residues. Germline-derived CDR1 and CDR2 are LNHDA and SQIVND (reference sequence). Deletions cut 3 bases from V and 0 bases from J, with 9 bases between. The CDR3 region has the DNA TGTGCCAGTAGTATGTTTGGGAGCTCTGGAAACACCATATATTTT. Its protein is CASSMFGSSGNTIYF.

This clone came up a few times. V is TRBV18 and J is TRBJ1-6; possible D gene TRBD1, 6 bases. CDR1 and CDR2 (germline): KGHSH, LQKENI. The CDR3 covers 16 residues. Trimming pared 8 bases from V and 7 bases from J, leaving 21 bases between. This chain's CDR3 is CASDPGQRPGNSPLHF. The CDR3 nucleotides read TGTGCCAGCGATCCGGGACAACGACCGGGGAATTCACCCCTCCACTTT.